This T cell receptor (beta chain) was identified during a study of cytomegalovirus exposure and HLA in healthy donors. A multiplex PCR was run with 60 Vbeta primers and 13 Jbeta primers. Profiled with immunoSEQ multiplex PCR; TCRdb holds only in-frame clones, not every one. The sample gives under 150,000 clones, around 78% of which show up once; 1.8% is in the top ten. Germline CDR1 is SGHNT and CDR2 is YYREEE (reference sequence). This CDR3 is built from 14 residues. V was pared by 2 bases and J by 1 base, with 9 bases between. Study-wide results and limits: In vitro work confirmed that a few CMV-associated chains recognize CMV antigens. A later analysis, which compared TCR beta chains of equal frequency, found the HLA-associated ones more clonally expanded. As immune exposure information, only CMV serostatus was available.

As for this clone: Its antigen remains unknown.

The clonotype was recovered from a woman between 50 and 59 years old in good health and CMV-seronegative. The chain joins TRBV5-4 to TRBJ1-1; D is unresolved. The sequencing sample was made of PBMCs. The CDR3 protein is CASSFQIWNTEAFF. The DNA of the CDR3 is TGTGCCAGCAGCTTCCAAATTTGGAACACTGAAGCTTTCTTT.